This TCR beta chain was found in a study of OX40 agonist ivuxolimab in advanced cancers. The study in broad terms: Ivuxolimab, which targeted the costimulatory receptor OX40 (CD134), was an agonistic, fully human IgG2 monoclonal antibody. Among the approximately 50 dose-escalation patients, some 20 had hepatocellular carcinoma, some 15 melanoma, 9 renal cell carcinoma and 9 head and neck cancer. In the dose-escalation cohort, about four fifths of patients were male, and the mean age was roughly 56 years with a range of roughly 20 to 85. Patients were allowed to have had prior anti-PD-1, anti-PD-L1 or anti-CTLA-4 therapy, and around 37% of the dose-escalation patients had previously received checkpoint inhibitors. The purpose of peripheral TCRbeta sequencing was to test whether ivuxolimab changed TCR sequence diversity and led to clonal T-cell expansion. Partial responses were achieved by three dose-escalation patients, of whom one had hepatocellular carcinoma and two had cutaneous melanoma. The monotherapy dose-escalation portion (N ≈ 57 patients) of the phase I ivuxolimab trial is reported in the paper. Intravenous ivuxolimab was administered to patients every 2 weeks at six dose levels: 0.01, 0.1, 0.3, 1.5, 3 and 10 mg/kg. Paper-wide results and their limitations: In the 0.1-3.0 mg/kg groups, partial responders had among the lowest normalized peripheral clonal expansion, particularly in CD8+ T cells. On average, CD8+ T cells showed more expanded clones than CD4+ T cells after ivuxolimab. Low levels of normalized T-cell clonal expansion were also seen in some patients who did not respond. The antigen specificity of the clonally expanded peripheral T cells was not determined. Clonal expansion of both CD4+ and CD8+ blood T cells was observed from baseline to week 6 at doses 0.1 to 3.0 mg/kg.

Reading from cysteine to phenylalanine, the CDR3 counts 15 amino acids. Solely the CDR3 DNA is kept, with 45 bases framed from the first base. Germline trimming: 0 bases from V, 4 bases from J; junction bases outside gene matches: 4. From a lookup of the germline V gene, CDR1 and CDR2 are MNHEY and SVGAGI. Patients with autoimmune disease history or receiving systemic immunosuppression were excluded from the trial. Peripheral blood for TCR sequencing was collected from all dose cohorts at baseline, on cycle 4 day 1, and on cycle 7 day 1. Samples came from an open-label, multicenter, first-in-human phase I dose-escalation trial of ivuxolimab. Adults with locally advanced or metastatic melanoma, renal cell, hepatocellular, or head and neck squamous cell carcinoma were enrolled in the trial. CD4+ and CD8+ T cells were sorted separately from peripheral blood before TCR sequencing. For this clone: Its specific antigen is unknown. Base qualities are not at hand, and no much larger clone is one base apart.

For sequencing of the TCRbeta CDR3 region, genomic DNA was extracted from the sorted cells. The immunoSEQ Assay was used for sequencing of TCRbeta CDR3 regions. Not all clones reach the TCRdb copy of this immuneACCESS table, which keeps in-frame sequences only. Checked studies attribute under half of the gap to unresolved V genes and leave the rest unexplained. Present in this sample are tens of thousands of clones, roughly nine tenths of which were seen just once. The ten largest account for under 2% of the sample. The chain was built from TRBV6-5 and TRBJ1-2, with 8 junctional bases fitting TRBD1. Source: CD4+ or CD8+ T cells sorted from blood, taken in a trial of the OX40 agonist ivuxolimab. This sequence was found in an adult with an advanced solid tumor such as melanoma, head and neck, liver or kidney cancer. The base sequence is TGTGCCAGCAGTTACTCGAGAACAGGGGGCTATGGCTACACCTTC. This is translated as CASSYSRTGGYGYTF.